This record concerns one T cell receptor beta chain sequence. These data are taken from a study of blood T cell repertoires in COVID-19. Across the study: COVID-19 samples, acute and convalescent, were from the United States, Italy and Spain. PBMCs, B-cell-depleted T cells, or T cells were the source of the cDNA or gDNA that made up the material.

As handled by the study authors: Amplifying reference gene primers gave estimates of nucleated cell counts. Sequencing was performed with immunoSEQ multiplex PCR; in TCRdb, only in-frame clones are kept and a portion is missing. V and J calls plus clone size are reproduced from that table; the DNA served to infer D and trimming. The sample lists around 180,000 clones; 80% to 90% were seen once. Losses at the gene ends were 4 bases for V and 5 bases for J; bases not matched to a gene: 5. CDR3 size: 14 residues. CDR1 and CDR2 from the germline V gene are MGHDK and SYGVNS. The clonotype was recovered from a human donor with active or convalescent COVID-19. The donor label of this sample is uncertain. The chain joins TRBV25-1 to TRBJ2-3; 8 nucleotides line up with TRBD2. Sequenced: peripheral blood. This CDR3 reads CASSGGLVRDTQYF. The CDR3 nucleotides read TGTGCCAGCAGTGGGGGACTAGTTAGAGATACGCAGTATTTT.